Following are 6 T cell receptor beta chains from one sample sequenced in a study of early T cells in non-severe SARS-CoV-2 infection. TCRdb used MiXCR to reprocess the 5' RACE reads, holding one entry per CDR3 protein. There are approximately 66,000 distinct CDR3 sequences in the sample; less than 15% occur only once, and 5% to 5.5% lies in the top ten. Input material: whole blood. These receptors all stem from an adult who was a healthcare worker with PCR-confirmed SARS-CoV-2 infection or an uninfected control (not recorded which).

At least ten counts were recorded for this clonotype. The chain recombines TRBV29-1 with TRBJ2-5; 10 bases map to TRBD1. CDR3 length: 14 residues. The trim removed 3 bases at V and 5 bases at J, leaving 6 bases unmatched. CDR1 is SQVTM, CDR2 ANQGSEA, per germline. The CDR3 DNA is TGCAGCGTTGATAGGGGACAGGGGACGGAGACCCAGTACTTC. Translated, it gives CSVDRGQGTETQYF.

This clonotype was seen only a few times. The V gene is TRBV20-1, the J gene TRBJ2-2; 7 bases agree with TRBD1. This CDR3 is built from 13 residues. Unmatched junction bases numbered 4, after V lost 2 bases and J lost 7 bases. CDR1 DFQATT and CDR2 SNEGSKA come from the germline V gene (reference sequence). The DNA of the CDR3 is TGCAGTGCTAGATCTACAGGGGTCGGGGAGCTGTTTTTT. Translation: CSARSTGVGELFF.

This clonotype has at least ten counts. J is TRBJ1-5 and V is TRBV4-1; D is unclear. The ends were cut back, 1 base at V and 9 bases at J, with 10 bases in the middle. The CDR3 length is 13 residues. The V gene's germline CDR1 is MGHRA and CDR2 YSYEKL. This CDR3 reads CASSQVAGRPQHF. CDR3 DNA sequence: TGCGCCAGCAGCCAAGTGGCGGGGAGGCCCCAGCATTTT.

J is TRBJ2-1 and V is TRBV7-9; 9 bases match TRBD2. The V gene end was trimmed by 5 bases and the J gene end by 6 bases; junction bases not matched to a gene: 8. The CDR3 consists of 15 residues. CDR1 is SEHNR, CDR2 FQNEAQ, per germline (reference sequence). The DNA of the CDR3 is TGTGCCAGCAGCCCTCTCCTAGCGGGACCCAATGAGCAGTTCTTC. It codes for CASSPLLAGPNEQFF.

This clonotype appeared many times. The J gene is TRBJ2-3, the V gene TRBV10-1; TRBD2 matches at 9 bases. V was pared by 2 bases and J by 3 bases, with 3 bases of the junction left unmatched. The CDR3 loop spans 15 amino acids. Germline V lookup: CDR1 WNHNN, CDR2 SYGVQD (reference sequence). CDR3 in amino acids: CASSEIAGETDTQYF. The CDR3 region has the DNA TGCGCCAGCAGTGAGATAGCGGGGGAAACAGATACGCAGTATTTT.

This sequence joins TRBV27 and TRBJ1-6; TRBD1 agrees at 7 bases. Germline trimming cut 3 bases from V and 10 bases from J; bases unmatched to any gene: 15. The CDR3 loop spans 17 amino acids. Per the germline V gene, CDR1 is MNHEY and CDR2 is SMNVEV (reference sequence). The CDR3: CASSFLRTGAGGSPLHF. The CDR3 region has the DNA TGTGCCAGCAGTTTTCTGAGGACAGGAGCCGGGGGATCACCCCTCCACTTT.